Listed below are T cell receptor beta chains from one sample, sequenced in a study of human T cells and chemical hapten exposure. One entry per CDR3 protein results from TCRdb running MiXCR on the RACE reads. The sample has tens of thousands of distinct CDR3 sequences, 13% seen once; the top ten hold around 5.7%. This specimen was whole blood, taken in connection with sensitization to the hapten diphenylcyclopropenone (DPC). Every receptor here comes from a woman aged 50 to 60 with alopecia areata. Some clones in this sample may be carry-over from other donors' samples. CDR3s leave out the opening cysteine and the closing phenylalanine or tryptophan.

cdr3_aa: ASSPEVQETQY; j_call: TRBJ2-5; v_call: TRBV18
cdr3_aa: ASQFSGNTEAF; j_call: TRBJ1-1; v_call: TRBV5-5
cdr3_aa: ASQGQDKEKLF; j_call: TRBJ1-4; v_call: TRBV18
cdr3_aa: ATSRDRGYEQY; j_call: TRBJ2-7; v_call: TRBV15
cdr3_aa: ASSRGQGPREQY; j_call: TRBJ2-7; v_call: TRBV3-1
cdr3_aa: ASREQAIGTGELF; j_call: TRBJ2-2; v_call: TRBV2
cdr3_aa: ASSRSGTLYNEQF; j_call: TRBJ2-1; v_call: TRBV5-6
cdr3_aa: ASSYERTRGRETQY; j_call: TRBJ2-5; v_call: TRBV6-6
cdr3_aa: ASSFPSVTDTQY; j_call: TRBJ2-3; v_call: TRBV12-3/TRBV12-4
cdr3_aa: ATYRLAGRTGELF; j_call: TRBJ2-2; v_call: TRBV6-6
cdr3_aa: ASSFMVRDYYTGELF; j_call: TRBJ2-2; v_call: TRBV11-2
cdr3_aa: SAPRQWGHGTDTQY; j_call: TRBJ2-3; v_call: TRBV20-1
cdr3_aa: ASSPPLQGGDNEQF; j_call: TRBJ2-1; v_call: TRBV18
cdr3_aa: ASSLDGTVSYEQY; j_call: TRBJ2-7; v_call: TRBV5-1
cdr3_aa: SDGTGEAF; j_call: TRBJ1-1; v_call: TRBV29-1
cdr3_aa: ASSLGFGLSDTQY; j_call: TRBJ2-3; v_call: TRBV27
cdr3_aa: SANLADSTDTQY; j_call: TRBJ2-3; v_call: TRBV20-1
cdr3_aa: SVGPVNTEAF; j_call: TRBJ1-1; v_call: TRBV29-1
cdr3_aa: ASSPRGGWDTEAF; j_call: TRBJ1-1; v_call: TRBV6-5
cdr3_aa: ASSSPGTGNFEAF; j_call: TRBJ1-1; v_call: TRBV7-9
cdr3_aa: ASSQAAGSSYNEQF; j_call: TRBJ2-1; v_call: TRBV12-3/TRBV12-4
cdr3_aa: SARPALGVGWEHEQY; j_call: TRBJ2-7; v_call: TRBV20-1
cdr3_aa: ASSLAGQGKNEKLF; j_call: TRBJ1-4; v_call: TRBV5-1
cdr3_aa: ASSQAHRGGNEQF; j_call: TRBJ2-1; v_call: TRBV4-2
cdr3_aa: ASSQDPAGALETQY; j_call: TRBJ2-5; v_call: TRBV3-1
cdr3_aa: ASSKGLAGSSYEQY; j_call: TRBJ2-7; v_call: TRBV7-6
cdr3_aa: ASSRDRLEEKLF; j_call: TRBJ1-4; v_call: TRBV2
cdr3_aa: ASSLLLARGADTQY; j_call: TRBJ2-3; v_call: TRBV12-3/TRBV12-4
cdr3_aa: ASLGGAKNIQY; j_call: TRBJ2-4; v_call: TRBV6-6
cdr3_aa: ASSLAGQGHGYT; j_call: TRBJ1-2; v_call: TRBV5-8
cdr3_aa: ASSVARGSAEAF; j_call: TRBJ1-1; v_call: TRBV9
cdr3_aa: ASSAPGLAGTTGELF; j_call: TRBJ2-2; v_call: TRBV6-2/TRBV6-3
cdr3_aa: ASSLAVPGRSPLH; j_call: TRBJ1-6; v_call: TRBV7-2
cdr3_aa: SAMKRESSHEQF; j_call: TRBJ2-1; v_call: TRBV20-1
cdr3_aa: ASSPREPYEQY; j_call: TRBJ2-7; v_call: TRBV18
cdr3_aa: ASSLRTKGTYEQY; j_call: TRBJ2-7; v_call: TRBV5-1
cdr3_aa: ASSSHPQNTGELF; j_call: TRBJ2-2; v_call: TRBV12-3/TRBV12-4
cdr3_aa: SARPGGDEQY; j_call: TRBJ2-7; v_call: TRBV29-1
cdr3_aa: ASSLEGPLDEQY; j_call: TRBJ2-7; v_call: TRBV27
cdr3_aa: ASRRGTRTYNEQF; j_call: TRBJ2-1; v_call: TRBV6-6
cdr3_aa: ASSYSAGEWDQPQH; j_call: TRBJ1-5; v_call: TRBV6-6
cdr3_aa: SARVFRGTLH; j_call: TRBJ1-6; v_call: TRBV20-1
cdr3_aa: ASSQGDRGWTDTQY; j_call: TRBJ2-3; v_call: TRBV14
cdr3_aa: ASSRDSGSTDTQY; j_call: TRBJ2-3; v_call: TRBV21-1
cdr3_aa: ASSFGRRVTNYGYT; j_call: TRBJ1-2; v_call: TRBV12-3/TRBV12-4
cdr3_aa: ASSAGRDTEAF; j_call: TRBJ1-1; v_call: TRBV6-4
cdr3_aa: ASSRDRGRDTQY; j_call: TRBJ2-3; v_call: TRBV5-1
cdr3_aa: ASSRRRGPEAF; j_call: TRBJ1-1; v_call: TRBV12-3/TRBV12-4
cdr3_aa: ASSSEYEQY; j_call: TRBJ2-7; v_call: TRBV7-9
cdr3_aa: SARRPSGSNEQF; j_call: TRBJ2-1; v_call: TRBV20-1
cdr3_aa: SASASGRGDTQY; j_call: TRBJ2-3; v_call: TRBV20-1
cdr3_aa: AWSASWKNTEAF; j_call: TRBJ1-1; v_call: TRBV30
cdr3_aa: ASSVATAGYEQY; j_call: TRBJ2-7; v_call: TRBV9
cdr3_aa: ASFSGETNEKLF; j_call: TRBJ1-4; v_call: TRBV14